Shown below are 2 T cell receptor beta chains from a single sample sequenced in a study of blood T cell repertoires in COVID-19. Measured with immunoSEQ multiplex PCR; TCRdb has only the in-frame clones, and not every one. The sample shows 250,000 or so clones, about 89% of them seen only once. The sample consisted of PBMCs or T cells enriched from blood (not recorded which). These receptors all come from a woman aged 18-29 years who had recovered from COVID-19.

The chain joins TRBV30 to TRBJ1-4, with 8 bases fitting TRBD1. Germline values: CDR1 GTSNPN, CDR2 SVGIG (reference sequence). V dropped 2 bases and J dropped 3; count of bases not matched to a gene: 2. The CDR3 covers 14 residues. The CDR3 loop is CAWSKQGANEKLFF. CDR3 nucleotide sequence: TGTGCCTGGAGTAAACAGGGGGCTAATGAAAAACTGTTTTTT.

The chain carries TRBV5-1 and TRBJ1-1, with D hard to call. V was cut by 5 bases and J by 8 bases, with 16 bases left in between. The germline V gene encodes CDR1 SGHRS and CDR2 YFSETQ. This CDR3 has 13 amino acids. CDR3 region: CASRVALASEAFF. Written as DNA, the CDR3 is TGCGCCAGCAGGGTAGCGCTGGCTTCCGAAGCTTTCTTT.